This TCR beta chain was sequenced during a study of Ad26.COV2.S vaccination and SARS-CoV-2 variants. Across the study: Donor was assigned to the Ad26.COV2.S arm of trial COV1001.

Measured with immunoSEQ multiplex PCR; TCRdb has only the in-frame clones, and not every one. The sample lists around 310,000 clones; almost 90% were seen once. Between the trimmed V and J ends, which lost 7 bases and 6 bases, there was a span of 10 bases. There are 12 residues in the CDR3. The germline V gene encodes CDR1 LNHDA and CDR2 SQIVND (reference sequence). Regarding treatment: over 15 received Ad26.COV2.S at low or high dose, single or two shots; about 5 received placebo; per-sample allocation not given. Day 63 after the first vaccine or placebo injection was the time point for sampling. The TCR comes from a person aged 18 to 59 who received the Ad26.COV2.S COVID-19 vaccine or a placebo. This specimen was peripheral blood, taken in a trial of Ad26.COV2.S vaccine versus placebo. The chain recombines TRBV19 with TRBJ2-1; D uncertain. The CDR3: CASTDLGNEQFF. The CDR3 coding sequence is TGTGCCAGTACTGACCTAGGCAATGAGCAGTTCTTC.